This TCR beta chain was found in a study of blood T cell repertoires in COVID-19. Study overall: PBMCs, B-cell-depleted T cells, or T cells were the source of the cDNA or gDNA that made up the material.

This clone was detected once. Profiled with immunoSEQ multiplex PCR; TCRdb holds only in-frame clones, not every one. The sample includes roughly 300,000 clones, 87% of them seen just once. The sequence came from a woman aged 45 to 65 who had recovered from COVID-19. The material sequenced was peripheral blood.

As DNA, the CDR3 is TGTGCCTGGACTCGGGGGGTCGAGACCCAGTACTTC. This encodes CAWTRGVETQYF. The chain links TRBV30 to TRBJ2-5; 7 bases map to TRBD2. This CDR3 contains 12 residues. Germline loops: CDR1 GTSNPN, CDR2 SVGIG (reference sequence). J gave up 5 bases and V 4 bases, and 4 bases lay outside the gene matches. Filled out from reference TRBV30 and TRBJ2-5, the complete variable domain reads SQTIHQWPATLVQPVGSPLSLECTVEGTSNPNLYWYRQAAGRGLQLLFYSVGIGQISSEVPQNLSASRPQDRQFILSSKKLLLSDSGFYLCAWTRGVETQYFGPGTRLLVL.